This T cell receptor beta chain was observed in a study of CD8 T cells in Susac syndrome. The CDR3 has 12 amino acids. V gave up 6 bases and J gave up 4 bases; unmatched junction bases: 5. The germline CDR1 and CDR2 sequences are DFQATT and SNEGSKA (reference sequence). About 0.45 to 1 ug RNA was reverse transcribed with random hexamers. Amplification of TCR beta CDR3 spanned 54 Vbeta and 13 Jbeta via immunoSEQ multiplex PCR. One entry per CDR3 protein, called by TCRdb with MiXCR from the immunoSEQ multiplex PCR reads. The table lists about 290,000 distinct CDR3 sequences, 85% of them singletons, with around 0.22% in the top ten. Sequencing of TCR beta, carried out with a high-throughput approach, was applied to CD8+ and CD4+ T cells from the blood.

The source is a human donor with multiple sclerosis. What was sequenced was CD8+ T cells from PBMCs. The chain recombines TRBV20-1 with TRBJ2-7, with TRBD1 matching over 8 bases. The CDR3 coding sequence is TGCAGTGCGAGACAGGGGCTGTACGAGCAGTACTTC. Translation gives CSARQGLYEQYF.